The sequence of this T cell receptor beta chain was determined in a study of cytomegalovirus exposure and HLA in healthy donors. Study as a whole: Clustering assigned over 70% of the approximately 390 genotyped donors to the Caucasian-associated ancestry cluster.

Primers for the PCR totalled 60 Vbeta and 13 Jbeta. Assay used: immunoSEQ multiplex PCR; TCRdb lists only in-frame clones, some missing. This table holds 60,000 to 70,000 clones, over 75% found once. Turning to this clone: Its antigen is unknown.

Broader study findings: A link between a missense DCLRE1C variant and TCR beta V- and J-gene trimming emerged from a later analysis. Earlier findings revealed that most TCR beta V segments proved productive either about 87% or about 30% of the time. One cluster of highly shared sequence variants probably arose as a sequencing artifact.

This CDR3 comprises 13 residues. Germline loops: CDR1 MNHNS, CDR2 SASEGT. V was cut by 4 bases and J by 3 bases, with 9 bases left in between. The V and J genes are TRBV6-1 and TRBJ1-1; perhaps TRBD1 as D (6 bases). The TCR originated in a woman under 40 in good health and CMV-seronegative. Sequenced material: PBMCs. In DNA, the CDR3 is TGTGCCAGCAGTGGACAGGCCCACACTGAAGCTTTCTTT. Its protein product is CASSGQAHTEAFF.